This TCR beta chain was identified during a study of Tregs in tolerant kidney transplant recipients (dated by TCRdb to the late 2010s). Context from the whole study: Before combined kidney and bone marrow transplantation, this study identified donor-specific regulatory T cells using TCRbeta sequencing and then followed those same cells after transplant. The investigation overall reported the following: Expanding Tregs with activated donor B cells appeared to identify the most biologically relevant and donor-specific TCRbeta repertoire. In tolerant patients, the expansion of donor-specific Tregs was greater than global Treg expansion, suggesting that the expansion was antigen-driven rather than nonspecific. For some patients the PCR primers changed over time, which made it impossible to compare the samples from those patients at the nucleotide level. The study was constrained by small patient numbers, and validation of the findings is required in larger populations and under other immunosuppression protocols. Biological reproducibility was not directly assessed, although technical replication error appeared to be minimal.

For TCRbeta CDR3 sequencing, genomic DNA from the sorted cells was extracted using the QIAGEN DNeasy Blood and Tissue Kit. High-throughput TCRbeta CDR3 sequencing, which included PCR amplification with bias correction and internal controls, was done commercially through immunoSEQ. The study's processing was this. Unique productive TCRbeta sequences were defined by CDR3 nucleotide sequence where primers matched, otherwise by CDR3 amino acid sequence with Vbeta and Jbeta genes. As a correction for sorting error, sequences shared between sorted populations at a frequency ratio of 2:1 or less were discarded, and the remaining shared sequences were assigned to the higher population. Donor-reactive sequences were defined as at least 5-fold expanded in CFSE-low cells versus unstimulated cells, with frequency of at least 0.01% in CFSE-low cells. Jensen-Shannon divergence, calculated on the top 100 TCRbeta sequences ranked by frequency, was used to quantify repertoire divergence. For samples with multiple sequencing runs, sorting error was corrected separately for each run before the runs were pooled. This is the immuneACCESS table as TCRdb keeps it, with only in-frame sequences that have V and J called. A part of the clones is gone; compared with another copy, unresolved V genes explain less than half, and the rest is unexplained. V and J calls and clone size follow that table, whereas D and trimming were derived from the DNA. The sample has 75,000 to 100,000 clones on record, under 95% of them singletons. The leading ten clones occupy roughly 1.5% of the sample.

From the cysteine through the phenylalanine, the CDR3 covers 12 amino acids. This entry keeps only the CDR3 DNA: 36 bases, framed from base 1. Per the germline V gene (reference sequence), GTSNPN is the CDR1 and SVGIG is the CDR2. The V and J ends are trimmed by 2 bases and 2 bases, leaving 4 bases between them. About this clone itself: The antigen it binds to is not known. Base qualities are missing; no much larger clone stands one base away.

Related donors were used in the transplants with nonmyeloablative bone marrow transplantation, and mixed chimerism was transient in the human trials. Unstimulated Tregs (CD4+CD25+CD127-), CD4+ non-Tregs (CD4+CD25-), CD4 and CD8 cells were FACS-sorted from thawed PBMCs. The patients were a few recipients of combined kidney and bone marrow transplants from the ITN036ST trial, and samples were available only for these trial subjects. Healthy control blood was processed to PBMCs with a Ficoll density gradient and then cryopreserved, whereas patient PBMCs were collected both before and after transplant.

This receptor was identified in a human patient who received a combined kidney and bone marrow transplant. After transplantation, some T cells may belong to the graft donor instead of the recipient. The chain was built from TRBV30 and TRBJ1-3; too little of a D gene remains to name it. The input for sequencing was CD4+ T cells from blood (PBMCs), taken 12 months after the transplant. The CDR3 sequence is CAWSQAGNTIYF. The nucleotides read TGTGCCTGGAGTCAGGCTGGAAACACCATATATTTT.